This passage covers 19 T cell receptor beta chains from one sample sequenced in a study of naive CD8 T cells in extremely preterm neonates. Only in-frame clones appear in the TCRdb table, and some are missing; sequencing was by immunoSEQ multiplex PCR. Among approximately 4,900 clones listed, around 97% were seen once. Sequencing was done on a sample of naive CD8+ T cells from blood. Source of these receptors: a human donor in good health.

The chain has TRBV2 and TRBJ1-1, with 10 nucleotides matching TRBD1. The CDR3 is 15 amino acids. J gave up 4 bases and V 7 bases, and 9 bases lay outside the gene matches. Germline V gives CDR1 SNHLY, CDR2 FYNNEI. CDR3 amino acids: CASIRQGAEVTEAFF. For the CDR3, the DNA is TGTGCCAGCATTAGACAGGGGGCGGAGGTCACTGAAGCTTTCTTT.

J is TRBJ2-1 and V is TRBV7-2; 10 nucleotides align to TRBD2. Germline CDR1 is SGHTA and CDR2 is FQGNSA. The trim removed 2 bases at V and 6 bases at J, leaving 7 bases unmatched. CDR3 length: 16 amino acids. CDR3 in DNA: TGTGCCAGCAGCTTACTGCTAGCGGGAGAGGGCAATGAGCAGTTCTTC. Its translation: CASSLLLAGEGNEQFF.

This chain joins TRBV14 and TRBJ2-7; D might be TRBD1 or TRBD2, each matching 5 bases. Germline loops: CDR1 SGHDN, CDR2 FVKESK. There are 11 residues in the CDR3. Between the trimmed V and J ends, which lost 3 bases and 6 bases, there was a span of 6 bases. For the CDR3, the DNA is TGTGCCAGCAGCCATGGGGGCGAGCAGTACGTC. The encoded protein is CASSHGGEQYV.

This clone was detected only once. This chain uses TRBV9 with TRBJ2-7; tentative D call: TRBD1 (6 bases). Trimming cost V 2 bases and J 1 base, with 7 bases left between them. The CDR3 runs 13 residues. Germline V gene lookup returns CDR1 SGDLS and CDR2 YYNGEE. The CDR3 nucleotides read TGTGCCAGCAGCGTTACAGGGTCCTACGAGCAGTACTTC. Translation: CASSVTGSYEQYF.

The V and J genes are TRBV5-1 and TRBJ2-1; the D is unclear. CDR3 length: 16 residues. The germline gives CDR1 SGHRS, CDR2 YFSETQ. Trimming removed 1 base at V and 0 bases at J, with 11 bases between. CDR3 sequence (DNA): TGCGCCAGCAGCTTGCGCCCCGGTTTCTCCTACAATGAGCAGTTCTTC. Residues: CASSLRPGFSYNEQFF.

This sequence joins TRBV4-1 and TRBJ1-1; D perhaps matches TRBD1 (5 bases). Germline CDR1 and CDR2: MGHRA and YSYEKL. V shed 1 base and J shed 1 base, with 19 bases lying between them. This CDR3 is 18 amino acids long. CDR3 in DNA: TGCGCCAGCAGCCAAGTCTCAGGGTCCGGGAGTGCGAACACTGAAGCTTTCTTT. Encoded protein: CASSQVSGSGSANTEAFF.

This clone occurred once. At the DNA level, this CDR3 is encoded by other sequences in the same sample as well. CDR3 bases: TGTGCCAGCATCGCCCGGCACGCGGGGGATGAAAAACTGTTTTTT. Translating gives CASIARHAGDEKLFF. The J gene is TRBJ1-4, the V gene TRBV21-1. TRBV21-1 is listed as a pseudogene. This CDR3 is built from 15 residues.

The chain carries TRBV5-1 and TRBJ2-7; 7 bases fit TRBD1. CDR1 and CDR2 (germline): SGHRS, YFSETQ. The CDR3 has 15 amino acids. The V gene end was trimmed by 0 bases and the J gene end by 1 base; junction bases not matched to a gene: 4. The CDR3, as DNA: TGCGCCAGCAGCTTGGCCCCGGGACAGTCCTACGAGCAGTACGTC. This codes for CASSLAPGQSYEQYV.

V and J are TRBV27 and TRBJ2-7; no firm D call. From germline, CDR1 is MNHEY and CDR2 SMNVEV (reference sequence). The CDR3 runs 13 residues. Trimming shortened V by 0 bases and J by 6 bases, and 9 bases separated the two germline ends. The CDR3 DNA reads as TGTGCCAGCAGTTTATCGATCGCGAGCGAGCAGTACTTC. It codes for CASSLSIASEQYF.

The rearrangement uses TRBV7-2 and TRBJ2-1, with TRBD2 as a possible D gene (5 bases). Trimming shortened V by 3 bases and J by 1 base, and 16 bases separated the two germline ends. CDR1 SGHTA and CDR2 FQGNSA come from the germline V gene. The CDR3 totals 17 residues. The DNA for the CDR3 is TGTGCCAGCAGCTTGGAGGAGACGGTTAGGTCCTACAATGAGCAGTTCTTC. It encodes CASSLEETVRSYNEQFF.

The sample holds one count of this clone. The chain uses TRBV11-2 and TRBJ1-4, with D perhaps TRBD1 (5 bases). The V gene's germline CDR1 is SGHAT and CDR2 FQNNGV. The CDR3 length is 14 residues. Trimming shortened V by 1 base and J by 12 bases, and 15 bases separated the two germline ends. The CDR3 bases are TGTGCCAGCAGCTTAGGGCAGGAGGGGTACGAACTGTTTTTT. This encodes CASSLGQEGYELFF.

The rearrangement uses TRBV2 and TRBJ2-7, with 7 bases aligning to TRBD1. The CDR3 extends over 15 amino acids. J was trimmed by 0 bases and V by 4 bases; bases with no gene match: 6. Germline lookup yields CDR1 SNHLY and CDR2 FYNNEI. Here the CDR3 reads CASSGDSPISYEQYV. Written as DNA, the CDR3 is TGTGCCAGCAGTGGGGACAGTCCAATCTCCTACGAGCAGTACGTC.

CDR3 loop: CASSLTSGRATDTQYF. As DNA, the CDR3 is TGTGCCAGCAGTCTGACTAGCGGGAGGGCGACAGATACGCAGTATTTT. The rearrangement joins TRBV27 to TRBJ2-3; TRBD2 matches at 14 bases. There are 16 residues in the CDR3. Unmatched junction bases numbered 4, after V lost 5 bases and J lost 3 bases. The germline CDR1 and CDR2 sequences are MNHEY and SMNVEV (reference sequence).

This chain links TRBV9 with TRBJ2-1; 11 nucleotides agree with TRBD2. Germline assignment: CDR1 SGDLS and CDR2 YYNGEE. V shed 4 bases and J 8 bases; nucleotides not matched to a gene: 17. This CDR3 has 18 residues. The CDR3 reads CASSTRRGLADRHDEQFF. Here the CDR3 DNA reads TGTGCCAGCAGCACTCGAAGGGGACTAGCGGATCGACACGATGAGCAGTTCTTC.

The J gene is TRBJ2-5, the V gene TRBV9, with D tentatively TRBD2 (6 bases). Trimming took 0 bases from V and 4 from J, leaving 13 bases between them. The CDR3 has 15 amino acids. CDR1 and CDR2 (germline): SGDLS, YYNGEE. CDR3 coding DNA: TGTGCCAGCAGCGTAGGTGGGGGAGGAGGAGAGACCCAGTACTTC. Residues: CASSVGGGGGETQYF. The full variable domain, rest sourced from reference TRBV9 and TRBJ2-5, is DSGVTQTPKHLITATGQRVTLRCSPRSGDLSVYWYQQSLDQGLQFLIQYYNGEERAKGNILERFSAQQFPDLHSELNLSSLELGDSALYFCASSVGGGGGETQYFGPGTRLLVL.

V and J are TRBV7-8 and TRBJ2-3, with 10 bases lining up with TRBD2. V was clipped by 3 bases and J by 3 bases; unmatched bases: 0. Germline-derived CDR1 and CDR2 are SGHVS and FQNEAQ. The CDR3 has 14 residues. CDR3: CASSFSGRTDTQYF. CDR3 nucleotides: TGTGCCAGCAGCTTTAGCGGGAGGACAGATACGCAGTATTTT.

The J gene is TRBJ2-2, the V gene TRBV6-1, with TRBD2 matching 10 bases. Germline CDR1 and CDR2: MNHNS and SASEGT. The CDR3 totals 16 residues. Losses at the gene ends were 5 bases for V and 0 bases for J; bases not matched to a gene: 3. The CDR3 DNA follows: TGTGCCAGCAGTCAAGGGACTAGCGCGAACACCGGGGAGCTGTTTTTT. Residues: CASSQGTSANTGELFF.

The chain is built from TRBV28 and TRBJ2-2; a possible D gene is TRBD2 (6 bases). Trimming removed 6 bases from V and 7 bases from J, with 24 bases in between. Germline values: CDR1 MDHEN, CDR2 SYDVKM. The CDR3 has 17 amino acids. The CDR3 loop is CASSPRKTGEGVGELFF. The CDR3 DNA sequence: TGTGCCAGCAGCCCCCGAAAGACGGGAGAAGGAGTCGGGGAGCTGTTTTTT.

The rearrangement links TRBV7-9 to TRBJ1-6; unclear D gene. This CDR3 contains 15 residues. Trimming took off 4 bases at V and 5 bases at J, with 12 bases between the two ends. Germline-derived CDR1 and CDR2 are SEHNR and FQNEAQ (reference sequence). The CDR3 loop is CASSSATGNNSPLHF. The CDR3, as DNA: TGTGCCAGCAGCTCTGCGACGGGGAATAATTCACCCCTCCACTTT.